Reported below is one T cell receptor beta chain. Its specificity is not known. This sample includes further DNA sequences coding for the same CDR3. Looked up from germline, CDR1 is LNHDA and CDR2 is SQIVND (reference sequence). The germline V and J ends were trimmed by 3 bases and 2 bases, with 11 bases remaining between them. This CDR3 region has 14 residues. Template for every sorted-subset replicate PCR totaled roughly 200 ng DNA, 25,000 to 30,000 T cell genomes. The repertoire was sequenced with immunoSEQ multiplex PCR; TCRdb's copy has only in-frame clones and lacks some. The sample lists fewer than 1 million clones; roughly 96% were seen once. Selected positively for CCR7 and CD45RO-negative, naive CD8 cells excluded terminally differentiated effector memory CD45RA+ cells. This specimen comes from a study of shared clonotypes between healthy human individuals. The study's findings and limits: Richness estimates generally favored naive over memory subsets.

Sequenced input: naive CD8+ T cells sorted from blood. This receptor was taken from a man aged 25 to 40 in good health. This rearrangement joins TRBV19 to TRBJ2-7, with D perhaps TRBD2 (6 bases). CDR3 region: CASSISPGAYEQYF. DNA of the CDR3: TGTGCCAGTAGTATCAGTCCGGGGGCCTACGAGCAGTACTTC.